This TCR beta chain was retrieved from a study of blood T cell repertoires in COVID-19 (dated by TCRdb to about 2020). For the study in its entirety: Samples covering the acute and convalescent phases of COVID-19 were provided by collaborators in the United States, Italy and Spain. The material from the prospective study consisted of cDNA or gDNA derived from T cells, B-cell-depleted T cells, or PBMCs. Deeply sampled blood TCRbeta repertoires from subjects exposed to, actively infected with, or recovered from COVID-19 were included in the dataset. The repertoires were released in a freely available public database intended as a resource for research on the immune response to SARS-CoV-2. Samples were obtained from the ongoing ImmuneRACE study (first 160 participants) and from some 1,300 subjects provided by 6 global collaborators. Sample metadata almost always included a de-identified subject ID, COVID-19 status, age in years and sex. Where HLA class I and class II types were available, the types were taken from metadata supplied by the sample provider, not from assay-based typing. Results and caveats for the whole study, not just this receptor: The quantity of clinical and demographic metadata differed by source and by participant and was supplied without curation.

Based on the germline V gene (reference sequence), the CDR1 and CDR2 sequences are SEHNR and FQNEAQ. The CDR3 runs 13 amino acids, cysteine and phenylalanine included. The kept DNA is CDR3 alone, 39 bases in frame from the first base. Between the V and J ends, shortened by 2 bases and 2 bases respectively, the junction contains 4 bases. On this clone itself: Its antigen specificity is not known. The input lacks base qualities; no much larger clone sits a single base away. Other DNA sequences in the same sample also yield this CDR3.

Whole blood was collected in K2EDTA tubes by collaborating institutions according to the institutions' own protocols. For TCRbeta analysis, collaborator samples were shipped as frozen whole blood, as isolated PBMCs, or as DNA extracted from either sample type. TCRbeta CDR3 regions were amplified from genomic DNA using the immunoSEQ Assay, a bias-controlled multiplex PCR. The published analysis was carried out like this. Nucleated cell counts per sample were estimated from amplification of reference gene primers within the assay. Sequence reads were collapsed and filtered to measure the absolute abundance of every unique TCRbeta CDR3 rearrangement. For each sample, productive Simpson clonality was calculated as the square root of Simpson's diversity index across productive rearrangements. Sourced from immuneACCESS, this table was stored by TCRdb with only in-frame sequences that have V and J called. A share of the clones is absent; for the studies checked, an unresolved V gene accounts for under half, and the remainder has no known explanation. That table is the source of V, J and clone size, and D and trimming were worked out from the DNA. This sample holds about 380,000 clones; around 89% were observed only once. The top ten constitute approximately 1.2% of the sample.

The chain is assembled from TRBV7-9 and TRBJ1-5, with no confident D gene call. The receptor's source is a man between 40 and 49 years old with acute or convalescent COVID-19. Sequenced: peripheral blood. DNA sequence: TGTGCCAGCAGCTTACAGGGCAATCAGCCCCAGCATTTT. Its protein is CASSLQGNQPQHF.